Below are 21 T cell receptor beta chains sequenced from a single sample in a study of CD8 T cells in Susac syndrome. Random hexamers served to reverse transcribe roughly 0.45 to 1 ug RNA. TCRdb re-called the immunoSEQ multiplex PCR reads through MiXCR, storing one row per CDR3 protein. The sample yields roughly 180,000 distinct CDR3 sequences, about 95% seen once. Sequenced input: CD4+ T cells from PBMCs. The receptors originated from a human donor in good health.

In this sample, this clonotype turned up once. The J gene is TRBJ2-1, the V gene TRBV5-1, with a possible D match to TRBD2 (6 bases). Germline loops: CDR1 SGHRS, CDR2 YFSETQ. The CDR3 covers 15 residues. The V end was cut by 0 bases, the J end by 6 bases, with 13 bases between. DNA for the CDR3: TGCGCCAGCAGCTTGGCCGGCGGGACGGGCAATGAGCAGTTCTTC. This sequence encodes CASSLAGGTGNEQFF.

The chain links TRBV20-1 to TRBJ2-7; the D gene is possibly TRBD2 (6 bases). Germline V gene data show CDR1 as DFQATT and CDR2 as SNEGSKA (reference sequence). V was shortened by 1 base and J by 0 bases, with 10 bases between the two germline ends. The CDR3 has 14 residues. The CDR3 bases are TGCAGTGCTAGAGTCCTCGGGGGCTCCTACGAGCAGTACTTC. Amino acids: CSARVLGGSYEQYF.

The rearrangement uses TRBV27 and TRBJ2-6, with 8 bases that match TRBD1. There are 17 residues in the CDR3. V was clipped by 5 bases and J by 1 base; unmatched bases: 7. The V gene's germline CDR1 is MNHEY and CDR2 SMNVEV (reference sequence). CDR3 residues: CASSRQGSRSGANVLTF. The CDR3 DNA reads TGTGCCAGCAGTAGACAGGGGTCAAGGTCTGGGGCCAACGTCCTGACTTTC. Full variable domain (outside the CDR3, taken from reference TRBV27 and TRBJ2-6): EAQVTQNPRYLITVTGKKLTVTCSQNMNHEYMSWYRQDPGLGLRQIYYSMNVEVTDKGDVPEGYKVSRKEKRNFPLILESPSPNQTSLYFCASSRQGSRSGANVLTFGAGSRLTVL.

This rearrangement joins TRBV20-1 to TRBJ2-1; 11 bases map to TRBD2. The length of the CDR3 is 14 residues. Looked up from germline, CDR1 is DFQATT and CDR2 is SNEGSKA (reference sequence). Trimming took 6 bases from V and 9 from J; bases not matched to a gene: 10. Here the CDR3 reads CSAETSGSTGEQFF. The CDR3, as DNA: TGCAGTGCCGAAACTAGCGGGAGCACGGGTGAGCAGTTCTTC.

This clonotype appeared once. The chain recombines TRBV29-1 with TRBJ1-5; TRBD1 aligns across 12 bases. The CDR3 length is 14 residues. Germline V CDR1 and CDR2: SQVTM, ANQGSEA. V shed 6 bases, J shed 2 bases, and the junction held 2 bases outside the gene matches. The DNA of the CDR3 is TGCAGCGTCGGGACAGGGGGCGGCAATCAGCCCCAGCATTTT. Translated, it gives CSVGTGGGNQPQHF.

The CDR3: CASSLFGEQYF. The CDR3 DNA reads as TGTGCCAGCAGTTTGTTTGGGGAGCAGTACTTC. The genes are TRBV28 and TRBJ2-7; D gene uncertain. Per the germline V gene, CDR1 is MDHEN and CDR2 is SYDVKM. This CDR3 contains 11 residues. The V end lost 3 bases, the J end lost 7 bases, and 7 bases lay between the germline ends. The full variable domain, in which reference TRBV28 and TRBJ2-7 provide the parts outside the CDR3, is DVKVTQSSRYLVKRTGEKVFLECVQDMDHENMFWYRQDPGLGLRLIYFSYDVKMKEKGDIPEGYSVSREKKERFSLILESASTNQTSMYLCASSLFGEQYFGPGTRLTVT.

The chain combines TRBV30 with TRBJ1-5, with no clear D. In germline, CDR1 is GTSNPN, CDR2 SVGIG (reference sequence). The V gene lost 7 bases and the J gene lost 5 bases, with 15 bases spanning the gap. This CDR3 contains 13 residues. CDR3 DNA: TGTGCCTCTTCTCGGAGTAGAGATCAGCCCCAGCATTTT. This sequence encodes CASSRSRDQPQHF.

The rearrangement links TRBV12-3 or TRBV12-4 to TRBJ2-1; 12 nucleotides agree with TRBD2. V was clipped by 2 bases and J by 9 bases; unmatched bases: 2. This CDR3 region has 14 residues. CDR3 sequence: CASSLLAGGGEQFF. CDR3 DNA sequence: TGTGCCAGCAGTTTACTAGCGGGAGGGGGTGAGCAGTTCTTC.

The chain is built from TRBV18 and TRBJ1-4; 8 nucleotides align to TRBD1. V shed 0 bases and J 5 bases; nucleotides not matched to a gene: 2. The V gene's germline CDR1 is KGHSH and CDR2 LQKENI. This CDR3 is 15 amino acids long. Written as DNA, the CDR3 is TGTGCCAGCTCACCACCGACAGGGGAGAATGAAAAACTGTTTTTT. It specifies CASSPPTGENEKLFF.

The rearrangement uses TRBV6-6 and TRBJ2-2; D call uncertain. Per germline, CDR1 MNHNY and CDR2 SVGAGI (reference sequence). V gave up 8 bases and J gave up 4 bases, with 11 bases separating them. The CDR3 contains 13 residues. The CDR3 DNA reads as TGTGCCAGCGAGGCAGTCGGCACCGGGGAGCTGTTTTTT. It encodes CASEAVGTGELFF.

CDR3: CAWSKKVVEKLFF. The CDR3 DNA sequence: TGTGCCTGGAGTAAGAAGGTAGTTGAAAAACTGTTTTTT. The rearrangement links TRBV30 to TRBJ1-4; D is unresolved. Germline loops: CDR1 GTSNPN, CDR2 SVGIG (reference sequence). The CDR3 contains 13 residues. V was pared by 2 bases and J by 7 bases, with 11 bases between. Variable domain in full (rest from reference TRBV30 and TRBJ1-4): SQTIHQWPATLVQPVGSPLSLECTVEGTSNPNLYWYRQAAGRGLQLLFYSVGIGQISSEVPQNLSASRPQDRQFILSSKKLLLSDSGFYLCAWSKKVVEKLFFGSGTQLSVL.

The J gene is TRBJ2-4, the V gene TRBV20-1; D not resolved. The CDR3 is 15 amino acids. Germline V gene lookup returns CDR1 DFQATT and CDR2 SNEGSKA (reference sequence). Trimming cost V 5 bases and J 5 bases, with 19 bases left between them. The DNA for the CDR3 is TGCAGTGCTCCACGTCTTGGCCTGGTGGAAAACATTCAGTACTTC. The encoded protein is CSAPRLGLVENIQYF.

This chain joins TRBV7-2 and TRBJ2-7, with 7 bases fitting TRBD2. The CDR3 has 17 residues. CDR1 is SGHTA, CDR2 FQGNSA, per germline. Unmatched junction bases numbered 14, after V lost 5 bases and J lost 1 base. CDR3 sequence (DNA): TGTGCCAGCAGCCCGATATCGGTGGGAGGGTTGTCCTACGAGCAGTACTTC. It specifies CASSPISVGGLSYEQYF.

The CDR3 DNA sequence: TGCAGCGTCATGCTCAACACTGAAGCTTTCTTT. The encoded protein is CSVMLNTEAFF. The chain is built from TRBV29-1 and TRBJ1-1; no clear D. The V gene lost 6 bases and the J gene lost 2 bases, with 7 bases spanning the gap. The CDR3 length is 11 residues. Germline V gives CDR1 SQVTM, CDR2 ANQGSEA.

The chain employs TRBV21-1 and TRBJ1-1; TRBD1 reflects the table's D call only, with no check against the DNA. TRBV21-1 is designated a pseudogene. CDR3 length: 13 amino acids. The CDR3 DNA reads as TGTGCCAGCAGCAGACAGGGTAGCGGTGAAGCTTTCTTT. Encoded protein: CASSRQGSGEAFF.

The DNA for the CDR3 is TGTGCCAGCAGCAAAGACTTCGCGGACATTCAGTACTTC. Protein sequence: CASSKDFADIQYF. The chain recombines TRBV7-3 with TRBJ2-4, with unresolved D. Germline assignment: CDR1 SGHTA and CDR2 FQGTGA. V lost 5 bases and J 8 bases, leaving 13 bases between the germline ends. CDR3 length: 13 amino acids.

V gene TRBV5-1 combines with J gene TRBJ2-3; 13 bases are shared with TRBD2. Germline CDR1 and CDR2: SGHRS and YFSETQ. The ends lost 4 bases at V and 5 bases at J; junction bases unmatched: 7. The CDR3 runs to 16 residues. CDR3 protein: CASSPKLAGGGDTQYF. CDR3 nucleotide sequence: TGCGCCAGCAGCCCGAAACTAGCGGGAGGGGGAGATACGCAGTATTTT.

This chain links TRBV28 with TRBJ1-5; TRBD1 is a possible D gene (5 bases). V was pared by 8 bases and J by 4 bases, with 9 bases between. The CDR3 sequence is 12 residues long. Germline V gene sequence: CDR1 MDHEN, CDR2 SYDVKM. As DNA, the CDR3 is TGTGCCAGCGGGGAGGGGAATCAGCCCCAGCATTTT. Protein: CASGEGNQPQHF.

The CDR3 protein is CASSYKLGSGDNEQFF. As DNA, the CDR3 is TGTGCCAGCAGCTATAAACTGGGGTCAGGAGACAATGAGCAGTTCTTC. The V and J genes are TRBV7-9 and TRBJ2-1; no definite D call. Germline CDR1 SEHNR, CDR2 FQNEAQ (reference sequence). V shed 4 bases and J shed 5 bases, with 18 bases lying between them. The CDR3 is 16 residues long.

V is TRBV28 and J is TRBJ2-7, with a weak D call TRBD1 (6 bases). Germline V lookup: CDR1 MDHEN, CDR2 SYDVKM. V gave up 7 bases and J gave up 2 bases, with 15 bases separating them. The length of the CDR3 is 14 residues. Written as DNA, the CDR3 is TGTGCCAGCAATTCCGGGACAACAACCTACGAGCAGTACTTC. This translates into CASNSGTTTYEQYF.

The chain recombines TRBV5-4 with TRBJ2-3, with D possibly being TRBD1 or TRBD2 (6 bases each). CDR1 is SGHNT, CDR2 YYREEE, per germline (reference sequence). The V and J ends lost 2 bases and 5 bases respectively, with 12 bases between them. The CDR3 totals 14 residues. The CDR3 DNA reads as TGTGCCAGCAGCTTATCGGGGGCGGTAGATACGCAGTATTTT. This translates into CASSLSGAVDTQYF. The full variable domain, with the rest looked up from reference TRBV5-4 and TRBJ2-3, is ETGVTQSPTHLIKTRGQQVTLRCSSQSGHNTVSWYQQALGQGPQFIFQYYREEENGRGNFPPRFSGLQFPNYSSELNVNALELDDSALYLCASSLSGAVDTQYFGPGTRLTVL.